The next 14 T cell receptor beta chains were all read from a single sample in a study of beta chain features in type 1 diabetes. Study-wide points: Researchers report that Type 1 diabetes patients had moderately but significantly shorter TCRB CDR3s across all four CD4+ subsets.

These receptors have no identified antigens. Expressed TCRB transcripts got sequenced, as all isolated RNA was reverse transcribed. Profiling relied on immunoSEQ multiplex PCR, and the TCRdb table lists in-frame clones only, not all of them. The sample consists of about 640,000 clones, approximately 13% of them appearing once. Sequenced: naive CD4+ T cells from blood. These receptors all come from a man younger than 40 with type 1 diabetes.

This clone has more than one count but fewer than ten. The rearrangement joins TRBV28 to TRBJ1-4, with D unclear. V lost 6 bases to trimming and J lost 0 bases, with 14 bases between them. Germline V gene lookup returns CDR1 MDHEN and CDR2 SYDVKM. The CDR3 sequence is 16 residues long. CDR3 bases: TGTGCCAGCAGCCGGATCCCAGTAACAACTAATGAAAAACTGTTTTTT. This encodes CASSRIPVTTNEKLFF.

J is TRBJ2-5 and V is TRBV7-2; 8 bases agree with TRBD1. V trimming: 7 bases; J trimming: 1 base; junction bases outside the gene matches: 8. CDR3 length: 15 residues. From germline, CDR1 is SGHTA and CDR2 FQGNSA. The chain's CDR3 is CASNFNQGAQETQYF. DNA of the CDR3: TGTGCCAGCAACTTCAATCAGGGGGCCCAAGAGACCCAGTACTTC.

This chain connects TRBV29-1 to TRBJ2-2, with TRBD1 matching 7 bases. Germline V gives CDR1 SQVTM, CDR2 ANQGSEA. V lost 7 bases, J lost 1 base, and 6 bases stayed unmatched. This CDR3 has 14 amino acids. CDR3 residues: CSAQRQGNTGELFF. The CDR3, as DNA: TGCAGCGCCCAAAGACAGGGGAACACCGGGGAGCTGTTTTTT.

The chain uses TRBV28 and TRBJ2-7; D unresolved. CDR3 size: 13 residues. The V gene's germline CDR1 is MDHEN and CDR2 SYDVKM. V lost 4 bases to trimming and J lost 6 bases, with 13 bases between them. CDR3 loop: CASSSPDDTEQYF. In DNA form, the CDR3 reads TGTGCCAGCAGTTCGCCCGATGATACCGAGCAGTACTTC.

A few counts support this clone. The chain couples TRBV28 to TRBJ2-1, with TRBD2 matching 15 bases. In germline, CDR1 is MDHEN, CDR2 SYDVKM. CDR3 length: 19 amino acids. Trimming removed 5 bases from V and 9 bases from J; junction bases left unmatched: 17. For the CDR3, the DNA is TGTGCCAGCAGTCCACGTCCCGGGACTAGCGGGGGGCATGTGGGTGAGCAGTTCTTC. It encodes CASSPRPGTSGGHVGEQFF.

This clone was counted between two and nine times. J is TRBJ2-7 and V is TRBV11-2; D is ambiguous. From germline, CDR1 is SGHAT and CDR2 FQNNGV. The CDR3 covers 15 residues. The V and J ends lost 2 bases and 1 base respectively, with 12 bases between them. CDR3 in DNA: TGTGCCAGCAGCTTATCATACGGTCAGTCCTACGAGCAGTACTTC. This translates into CASSLSYGQSYEQYF.

This chain connects TRBV4-3 to TRBJ2-3; the match to TRBD2 covers 7 bases. With V trimmed by 1 base and J by 1 base, 11 bases remained unmatched. The germline gives CDR1 LGHNA, CDR2 YSLEER. This CDR3 has 18 residues. CDR3 protein: CASSQGVGGGGGTDTQYF. The CDR3 DNA reads as TGCGCCAGCAGCCAAGGGGTTGGCGGGGGAGGAGGCACAGATACGCAGTATTTT.

This clone appeared a few times. This CDR3 is CASSQDSDLGPDTQYF. The CDR3, as DNA: TGCGCCAGCAGCCAAGATTCGGACTTGGGCCCAGATACGCAGTATTTT. J is TRBJ2-3 and V is TRBV4-3, with D perhaps TRBD2 (5 bases). The CDR3 loop spans 16 amino acids. Per germline, CDR1 LGHNA and CDR2 YSLEER. Trimming took 0 bases from V and 4 from J, leaving 14 bases between them.

In this sample, this clone turned up a few times. V usage is TRBV5-4 and J usage is TRBJ1-2; 10 positions match TRBD1. J was trimmed by 8 bases and V by 0 bases; bases with no gene match: 4. The CDR3 spans 14 residues. The germline gives CDR1 SGHNT, CDR2 YYREEE (reference sequence). Written as DNA, the CDR3 is TGTGCCAGCAGCTTGGGACAGGGGGCTGAAGGCTACACCTTC. This sequence encodes CASSLGQGAEGYTF.

The genes are TRBV7-2 and TRBJ1-1, with TRBD1 as a possible D gene (5 bases). The CDR3 runs 14 residues. The germline CDR1 and CDR2 sequences are SGHTA and FQGNSA. V lost 3 bases, J lost 4 bases, and 12 bases lay in between. CDR3 sequence: CASSFKGRVTEAFF. CDR3 sequence (DNA): TGTGCCAGCAGCTTCAAGGGACGGGTCACTGAAGCTTTCTTT.

The chain joins TRBV29-1 to TRBJ2-5; D is perhaps TRBD2 (6 bases). Germline CDR1 reads SQVTM; CDR2 reads ANQGSEA. Trimming pared 3 bases from V and 4 bases from J, leaving 12 bases between. The CDR3 is made up of 13 amino acids. This CDR3 is CSVEGGTRETQYF. CDR3 nucleotide sequence: TGCAGCGTTGAGGGGGGAACAAGAGAGACCCAGTACTTC.

Only a few counts were recorded for this clone. The chain employs TRBV28 and TRBJ1-2; D remains ambiguous. Trimming removed 6 bases at V and 8 bases at J, with 7 bases between. Germline V gives CDR1 MDHEN, CDR2 SYDVKM. The CDR3 runs to 10 residues. The CDR3 reads CASRKGGYTF. In DNA, the CDR3 is TGTGCCAGCAGGAAGGGCGGCTACACCTTC.

The chain has TRBV27 and TRBJ1-5; 7 nucleotides agree with TRBD1. Germline lookup yields CDR1 MNHEY and CDR2 SMNVEV (reference sequence). V was pared by 2 bases and J by 4 bases, with 5 bases of the junction left unmatched. The CDR3 sequence is 15 residues long. CDR3 protein: CASSLTVTGNQPQHF. In DNA form, the CDR3 reads TGTGCCAGCAGTTTAACCGTGACAGGGAATCAGCCCCAGCATTTT.

The CDR3 region is CASSYSGQGSPYEQYF. The CDR3 nucleotides are TGTGCCAGCAGTTACTCGGGACAGGGGAGCCCGTACGAGCAGTACTTC. The chain has TRBV6-5 and TRBJ2-7; 10 nucleotides line up with TRBD1. Germline trimming cut 0 bases from V and 4 bases from J; bases unmatched to any gene: 6. The V gene's germline CDR1 is MNHEY and CDR2 SVGAGI. The CDR3 is 16 amino acids.